Listed below are T cell receptor beta chains from one sample, sequenced in a study of low-dose radiotherapy and immunotherapy resistance in tumors. A single record per CDR3 protein comes from TCRdb applying MiXCR to the reads. In the table there are around 100,000 distinct CDR3 sequences, 20% to 25% of which are singletons. The specimen was PBMCs, collected after low-dose radiotherapy plus immunotherapy. All receptors come from a female donor with ovarian cancer. CDR3s include the opening cysteine and the closing phenylalanine or tryptophan. A D gene is named only where the DNA matches it firmly. Some rows have no size entry. The others give once, few or many, or a class for an expanded clone.

clone_size,j_call,d_call,v_call,cdr3_nt,cdr3_aa
many,TRBJ1-1,-,TRBV7-3,TGTGCCAGCAGCAACAAGCAGAACACTGAAGCTTTCTTT,CASSNKQNTEAFF
many,TRBJ1-1,-,TRBV12-3/TRBV12-4,TGTGCCAGCAGTTTACCCCGTTCTGAAGCTTTCTTT,CASSLPRSEAFF
many,TRBJ2-1,TRBD2,TRBV19,TGTGCCAGTAGTGTCCTCTCCGGGACTAGCGCTCTCTTC,CASSVLSGTSALF
many,TRBJ2-7,-,TRBV28,TGTGCCAGCGAGGCAGGGTCCTCTACGGGCGAGCAGTACTTC,CASEAGSSTGEQYF
many,TRBJ1-1,TRBD1,TRBV19,TGTGCCAGTAGTGCCAAGGGACAGCTGAACACTGAAGCTTTCTTT,CASSAKGQLNTEAFF
many,TRBJ1-1,-,TRBV29-1,TGCAGCGTGGACCGGTACACTGAAGCTTTCTTT,CSVDRYTEAFF
medium-sized,TRBJ2-1,-,TRBV28,TGTGCCACCCGGGCAGCTTACAATGAGCAGTTCTTC,CATRAAYNEQFF
many,TRBJ2-1,TRBD2,TRBV2,TGTGCCAGCAGTGAAGAGGCAGCGGGAGCCAATGAGCAGTTCTTC,CASSEEAAGANEQFF
many,TRBJ2-5,-,TRBV3-1,TGTGCCAGCAGCCGCGAGGGGGGTGCGGGGTTAGAGACCCAGTACTTC,CASSREGGAGLETQYF
many,TRBJ2-1,-,TRBV4-2,TGTGCCAGCAGCCAAGATCTGGTAGGTGAGCAGTTCTTC,CASSQDLVGEQFF
many,TRBJ2-2,-,TRBV18,TGTGCCAGCTCACCTCGGAAGGGGGACCCCGGGGAGCTGTTTTTT,CASSPRKGDPGELFF
-,TRBJ2-2,-,TRBV2,TGTGCCAGCAGGAGTCAGGGTGGCGGGCCCGGGGAGCTGTTTTTT,CASRSQGGGPGELFF
many,TRBJ1-5,-,TRBV12-3/TRBV12-4,TGTGCCAGCAGTCCACTGGACGGCAGCAATCAGCCCCAGCATTTT,CASSPLDGSNQPQHF
few,TRBJ2-1,-,TRBV11-2,TGTGCCAGCAGCCCAAACAGTGAGCAGTTCTTC,CASSPNSEQFF
many,TRBJ1-1,-,TRBV6-2/TRBV6-3,TGTGCCAGCAGTCCCTCGGACGGCAGCACTGAAGCTTTCTTT,CASSPSDGSTEAFF
-,TRBJ1-5,TRBD1,TRBV7-8,TGTGCCAGCAGCTTAGGACAGGGTCAGCCCCAGCATTTT,CASSLGQGQPQHF
-,TRBJ2-5,-,TRBV18,TGTGCCAGCTCACCGGACGACCAAGAGACCCAGTACTTC,CASSPDDQETQYF
many,TRBJ2-3,TRBD2,TRBV20-1,TGCAGTGCTAGAGTTCCGAGCGGGGCTACAGATACGCAGTATTTT,CSARVPSGATDTQYF
-,TRBJ1-1,-,TRBV5-6,TGTGCCAGCAGCCCGACAGCAAACGCTGAAGCTTTCTTT,CASSPTANAEAFF
many,TRBJ2-5,-,TRBV11-2,TGTGCCAGCAGCTTAGGCCCCGGGAGAGAGACCCAGTACTTC,CASSLGPGRETQYF
many,TRBJ1-2,-,TRBV29-1,TGCAGCGTCGGAGCTAACTATGGCTACACCTTC,CSVGANYGYTF
-,TRBJ2-1,-,TRBV24-1,TGTGCCACCAGTGGCCCAATGAAGGGTTCCTACAATGAGCAGTTCTTC,CATSGPMKGSYNEQFF
many,TRBJ1-1,-,TRBV28,TGTGCCAGCAGGCAGGGCTTCGCGAACACTGAAGCTTTCTTT,CASRQGFANTEAFF
many,TRBJ2-7,-,TRBV5-5,TGTGCCAGCAGCTTCTTGGACAGTGGGCTTTACGAGCAGTACTTC,CASSFLDSGLYEQYF
many,TRBJ1-5,-,TRBV19,TGTGCCAGCAATACAGATTATAGCAATCAGCCCCAGCATTTT,CASNTDYSNQPQHF
many,TRBJ2-5,-,TRBV12-3/TRBV12-4,TGTGCCAGCAGTTTAGGCACAGAGACCCAGTACTTC,CASSLGTETQYF
many,TRBJ2-1,-,TRBV7-2,TGTGCCAGCGGGGGACCGCTTAGCAATGAGCAGTTCTTC,CASGGPLSNEQFF
-,TRBJ2-1,-,TRBV7-2,TGTGCCAGCAGTCCTACGGTTTCAGGGCTCAATGAGCAGTTCTTC,CASSPTVSGLNEQFF
many,TRBJ1-1,-,TRBV9,TGTGCCAGCAGCGTAGTACAGCACCTGAGCGGCACTGAAGCTTTCTTT,CASSVVQHLSGTEAFF
many,TRBJ2-1,TRBD2,TRBV19,TGTGCCAGTACCAAAACGACTAGCGGGAGTCTAGCCTACAATGAGCAGTTCTTC,CASTKTTSGSLAYNEQFF
many,TRBJ2-2,TRBD2,TRBV4-1,TGCGCCAGCAGCCAAGGGGCTAGCGGGGAATGGGCCGGGGAGCTGTTTTTT,CASSQGASGEWAGELFF
many,TRBJ2-1,-,TRBV5-1,TGCGCCAGCAGCTCCCCGGGGCTGGGAAGTTACAATGAGCAGTTCTTC,CASSSPGLGSYNEQFF
few,TRBJ1-1,TRBD1,TRBV18,TGTGCCAGCTCACCCTCTACAGGGGACACTGAAGCTTTCTTT,CASSPSTGDTEAFF
many,TRBJ2-6,-,TRBV3-1,TGTGCCAGCAGCCGAATCCCCTTCTCTGGGGCCAACGTCCTGACTTTC,CASSRIPFSGANVLTF
-,TRBJ2-7,-,TRBV5-1,TGTGCCAGCAGCTCCCCCCGGGGGACGGACCCCTACGAGCAGTACTTC,CASSSPRGTDPYEQYF
-,TRBJ2-2,-,TRBV2,TGTGCCAGCGTTCAGGAAGCGAACACCGGGGAGCTGTTTTTT,CASVQEANTGELFF
many,TRBJ2-7,TRBD2,TRBV7-2,TGTGCCAGCAGCTTAGGGGCGGGAGTAAATAACGAGCAGTACTTC,CASSLGAGVNNEQYF
many,TRBJ2-7,-,TRBV7-9,TGTGCCAGCAGCACTGAAACCGGGCTGGGGTCCTACGAGCAGTACTTC,CASSTETGLGSYEQYF
-,TRBJ1-5,-,TRBV5-1,TGCGCCAGCAGCCAGGGACGTAATCAGCCCCAGCATTTT,CASSQGRNQPQHF